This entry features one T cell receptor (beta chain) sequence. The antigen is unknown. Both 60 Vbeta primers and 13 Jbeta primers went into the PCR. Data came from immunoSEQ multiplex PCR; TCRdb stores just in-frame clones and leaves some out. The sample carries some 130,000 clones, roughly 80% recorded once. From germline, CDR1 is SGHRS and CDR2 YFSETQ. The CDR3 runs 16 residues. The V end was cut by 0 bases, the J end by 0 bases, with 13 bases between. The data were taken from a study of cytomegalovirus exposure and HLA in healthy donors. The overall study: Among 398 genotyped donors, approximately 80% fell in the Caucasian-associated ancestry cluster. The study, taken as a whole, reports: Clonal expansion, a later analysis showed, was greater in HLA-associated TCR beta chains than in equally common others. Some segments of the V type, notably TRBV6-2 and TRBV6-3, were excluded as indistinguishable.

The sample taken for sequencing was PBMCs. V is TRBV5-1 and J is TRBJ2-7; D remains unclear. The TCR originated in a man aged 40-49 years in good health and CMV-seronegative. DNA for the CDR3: TGCGCCAGCAGCTTGGGACACTCCATGGACTCCTACGAGCAGTACTTC. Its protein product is CASSLGHSMDSYEQYF.